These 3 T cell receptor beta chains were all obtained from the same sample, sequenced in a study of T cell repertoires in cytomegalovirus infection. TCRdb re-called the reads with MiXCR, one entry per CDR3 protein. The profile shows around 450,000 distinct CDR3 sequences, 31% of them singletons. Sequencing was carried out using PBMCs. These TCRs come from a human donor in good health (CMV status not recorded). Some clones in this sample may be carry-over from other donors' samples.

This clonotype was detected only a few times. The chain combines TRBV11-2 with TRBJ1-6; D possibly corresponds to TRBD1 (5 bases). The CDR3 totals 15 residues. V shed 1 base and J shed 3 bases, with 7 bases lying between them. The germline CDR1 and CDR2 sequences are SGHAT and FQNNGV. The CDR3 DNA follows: TGTGCCAGCAGCTTAGTTGGGGGCTATAATTCACCCCTCCACTTT. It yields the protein CASSLVGGYNSPLHF.

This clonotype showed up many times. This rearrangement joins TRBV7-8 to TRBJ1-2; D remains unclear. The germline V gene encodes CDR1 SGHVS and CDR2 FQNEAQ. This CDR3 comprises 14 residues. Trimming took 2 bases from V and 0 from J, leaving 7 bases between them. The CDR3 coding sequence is TGTGCCAGCAGCTTACGGATAGCTAACTATGGCTACACCTTC. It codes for CASSLRIANYGYTF.

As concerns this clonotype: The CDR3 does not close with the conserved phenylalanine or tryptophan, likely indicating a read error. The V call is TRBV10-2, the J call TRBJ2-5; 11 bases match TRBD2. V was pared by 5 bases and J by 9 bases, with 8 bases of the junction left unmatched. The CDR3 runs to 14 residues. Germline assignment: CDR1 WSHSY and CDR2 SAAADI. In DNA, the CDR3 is TGCGCCAGCAGTCCGGGACTAGCGGTATTGGCCCAGTACTTA. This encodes CASSPGLAVLAQYL.